These 9 T cell receptor beta chains came from one sample sequenced in a study of CD8 T cells in ankylosing spondylitis. Each CDR3 protein gets one entry after TCRdb re-called the 5' RACE reads with MiXCR. This sample has approximately 250,000 distinct CDR3 sequences; around 32% occur once, and the top ten carry 4% to 5%. Sequenced: blood, either unsorted or a sorted T cell fraction (not recorded which). These receptors all stem from a male donor with ankylosing spondylitis or in good health (not recorded which).

This clonotype was counted a few times. The rearrangement joins TRBV29-1 to TRBJ2-3; TRBD1 is a possible D gene (6 bases). This CDR3 has 13 amino acids. In germline, CDR1 is SQVTM, CDR2 ANQGSEA. V lost 7 bases, J lost 1 base, and 12 bases lay in between. CDR3 protein: CSAETGGTDTQYF. CDR3 nucleotide sequence: TGCAGCGCGGAGACAGGAGGCACAGATACGCAGTATTTT.

There are a few counts of this clonotype. The chain employs TRBV5-1 and TRBJ1-1; D is unclear. V was cut by 0 bases and J by 5 bases, with 5 bases left in between. CDR1 and CDR2 from the germline V gene are SGHRS and YFSETQ. The CDR3 is 12 amino acids. The CDR3 nucleotides read TGCGCCAGCAGCTTGGAAGCGACTGAAGCTTTCTTT. It specifies CASSLEATEAFF.

The table lists this clonotype with a few counts. This rearrangement joins TRBV4-1 to TRBJ2-7; D not certain. Germline assignment: CDR1 MGHRA and CDR2 YSYEKL. The length of the CDR3 is 14 residues. Trimming cost V 0 bases and J 1 base, with 7 bases left between them. CDR3 DNA: TGCGCCAGCAGCCAAGATGTGCGGTCCTACGAGCAGTACTTC. Protein: CASSQDVRSYEQYF.

This clonotype was found many times. This rearrangement joins TRBV20-1 to TRBJ2-5; D unresolved. The CDR3 is made up of 10 amino acids. Germline V gene data show CDR1 as DFQATT and CDR2 as SNEGSKA (reference sequence). Trimming stripped 6 bases from V and 4 bases from J, with 6 bases between. The CDR3 is CSALGETQYF. In DNA, the CDR3 is TGCAGTGCCTTAGGAGAGACCCAGTACTTC.

The genes are TRBV20-1 and TRBJ2-3, with D tentatively TRBD2 (6 bases). Trimming took 0 bases from V and 1 from J, leaving 8 bases between them. Germline V gene lookup returns CDR1 DFQATT and CDR2 SNEGSKA (reference sequence). The CDR3 runs to 14 residues. The CDR3 sequence is CSARDWRGTDTQYF. In nucleotides, the CDR3 is TGCAGTGCTAGAGATTGGAGGGGCACAGATACGCAGTATTTT.

This clonotype was seen a handful of times. The chain is built from TRBV20-1 and TRBJ2-7; no clear D. Between the trimmed V and J ends, which lost 3 bases and 6 bases, there was a span of 9 bases. CDR1 is DFQATT, CDR2 SNEGSKA, per germline (reference sequence). The length of the CDR3 is 11 residues. The CDR3 DNA reads TGCAGTGCTAGGGCAGTGGGCGAGCAGTACTTC. Translation gives CSARAVGEQYF.

The rearrangement joins TRBV3-1 to TRBJ1-2; perhaps TRBD1 as D (5 bases). There are 13 residues in the CDR3. With 1 base removed from V and 6 bases from J, the gap between germline ends came to 9 bases. Germline V gene data show CDR1 as LGHDT and CDR2 as YNNKEL (reference sequence). Here the CDR3 reads CASSQVGGDGYTF. CDR3 bases: TGTGCCAGCAGCCAAGTCGGAGGGGATGGCTACACCTTC.

The gene calls are TRBV6-1 and TRBJ1-5, with no clear D. In germline, CDR1 is MNHNS, CDR2 SASEGT. CDR3 length: 15 residues. Trimming removed 11 bases at V and 0 bases at J, with 17 bases between. In DNA, the CDR3 is TGTGCCTCTTGGGTCCCCGGGAATAGCAATCAGCCCCAGCATTTT. Translating gives CASWVPGNSNQPQHF.

This clonotype has a handful of counts. The V gene is TRBV25-1, the J gene TRBJ2-7; D gene uncertain. The CDR3 has 11 residues. Trimming removed 8 bases at V and 1 base at J, with 6 bases between. Germline V gene lookup returns CDR1 MGHDK and CDR2 SYGVNS. The CDR3 protein is CASAGSYEQYF. For the CDR3, the DNA is TGTGCCAGCGCCGGATCCTACGAGCAGTACTTC.